This T cell receptor beta chain was captured by sequencing in a study of cytomegalovirus exposure and HLA in healthy donors. Study information: Around 80 million unique TCR sequences came from HLA-typed donors in an early release.

Everyone who donated was a healthy bone marrow donor. The PCR was carried out with 60 Vbeta primers and 13 Jbeta primers. The repertoire was sequenced with immunoSEQ multiplex PCR; TCRdb's copy has only in-frame clones and lacks some. This sample carries under 150,000 clones, around four fifths of them seen once, and the ten largest clones take 1.5%. The CDR3 consists of 13 residues. Germline CDR1 reads SGHVS; CDR2 reads FQNEAQ. The ends lost 5 bases at V and 10 bases at J; junction bases unmatched: 8. Overall study findings and caveats: TCR beta chains numbering some 160 were designated cytomegalovirus-associated. TCR beta chain V- and J-gene trimming was linked, in a later analysis, to a missense variant in DCLRE1C.

Comments on this clone: Its specificity is not known.

The specimen sequenced was PBMCs. The rearrangement links TRBV7-8 to TRBJ1-2; TRBD1 agrees at 9 bases. The TCR sequence derives from a man aged 40-49 years in good health and CMV-seronegative. The CDR3 sequence: CASSPDRGFHYTF. The CDR3 DNA follows: TGTGCCAGCAGCCCGGACAGGGGATTTCACTACACCTTC. Full variable domain (remainder filled in from reference TRBV7-8 and TRBJ1-2): GAGVSQSPRYKVAKRGQDVALRCDPISGHVSLFWYQQALGQGPEFLTYFQNEAQLDKSGLPSDRFFAERPEGSVSTLKIQRTQQEDSAVYLCASSPDRGFHYTFGSGTRLTVV.